A selection of T cell receptor beta chains follows, all from one sample in a study of T cells in Graves' hyperthyroidism and ophthalmopathy. TCRdb used MiXCR to reprocess the multiplex PCR reads, holding one entry per CDR3 protein. In the table there are about 370,000 distinct CDR3 sequences, roughly 15% of which are singletons. Sequencing was carried out using blood. Receptors were obtained from a woman aged 60-70 years with Graves' ophthalmopathy. CDR3s include the opening cysteine and the closing phenylalanine or tryptophan. The D gene is left open where the match is weak. Clone size is shown for a subset of rows, as once, few, many or a class of expanded clone.

j_gene: TRBJ1-2
d_gene: .
v_gene: TRBV30
abundance: many
CDR3aa: CAWAPYDGYTF
CDR3nt: TGTGCCTGGGCGCCCTATGATGGCTACACCTTC

j_gene: TRBJ1-1
d_gene: .
v_gene: TRBV28
abundance: many
CDR3aa: CASSLEVVRGRPNTEAFF
CDR3nt: TGTGCCAGCAGTTTGGAGGTCGTCCGGGGGCGCCCGAACACTGAAGCTTTCTTT

j_gene: TRBJ2-6
d_gene: .
v_gene: TRBV28
abundance: many
CDR3aa: CASRDTGANVLTF
CDR3nt: TGTGCCAGCCGAGATACTGGGGCCAACGTCCTGACTTTC

j_gene: TRBJ2-1
d_gene: .
v_gene: TRBV12-5
abundance: many
CDR3aa: CASGLKGPFSYNEQFF
CDR3nt: TGTGCTAGTGGTTTGAAGGGTCCGTTCTCCTACAATGAGCAGTTCTTC

j_gene: TRBJ2-6
d_gene: TRBD1
v_gene: TRBV5-1
abundance: .
CDR3aa: CASSNDRGGSGANVLTF
CDR3nt: TGCGCCAGCAGCAACGACAGGGGTGGTTCTGGGGCCAACGTCCTGACTTTC

j_gene: TRBJ2-7
d_gene: .
v_gene: TRBV20-1
abundance: many
CDR3aa: CSARLVEYEQYF
CDR3nt: TGCAGTGCTAGGCTGGTTGAATACGAGCAGTACTTC

j_gene: TRBJ2-7
d_gene: .
v_gene: TRBV6-1
abundance: few
CDR3aa: CASGQDYEQYF
CDR3nt: TGTGCCAGCGGACAAGACTACGAGCAGTACTTC

j_gene: TRBJ2-7
d_gene: TRBD2
v_gene: TRBV28
abundance: many
CDR3aa: CASSPIAGANLHEQYF
CDR3nt: TGTGCCAGCAGTCCAATTGCGGGAGCTAATCTCCACGAGCAGTACTTC

j_gene: TRBJ1-1
d_gene: .
v_gene: TRBV7-3
abundance: many
CDR3aa: CASSLYPVGGMNTEAFF
CDR3nt: TGTGCCAGCAGCTTATACCCCGTTGGGGGTATGAACACTGAAGCTTTCTTT

j_gene: TRBJ2-3
d_gene: TRBD2
v_gene: TRBV6-5
abundance: .
CDR3aa: CASSYPSTTSSDTQYF
CDR3nt: TGTGCCAGCAGTTACCCGTCAACGACTAGCTCAGATACGCAGTATTTT

j_gene: TRBJ2-2
d_gene: TRBD1
v_gene: TRBV5-1
abundance: many
CDR3aa: CASSLGQGANTGELFF
CDR3nt: TGCGCCAGCAGCTTGGGACAGGGCGCGAACACCGGGGAGCTGTTTTTT

j_gene: TRBJ2-3
d_gene: .
v_gene: TRBV4-1
abundance: few
CDR3aa: CASSQDLSYQTDTQYF
CDR3nt: TGCGCCAGCAGCCAAGATCTGTCCTACCAGACAGATACGCAGTATTTT

j_gene: TRBJ2-1
d_gene: TRBD2
v_gene: TRBV20-1
abundance: many
CDR3aa: CSARSSGRALSYNEQFF
CDR3nt: TGCAGTGCTAGAAGTAGCGGGAGGGCCTTATCCTACAATGAGCAGTTCTTC

j_gene: TRBJ2-3
d_gene: TRBD2
v_gene: TRBV28
abundance: .
CDR3aa: CASSSRTSGVSTDTQYF
CDR3nt: TGTGCCAGCAGCTCCCGGACTAGCGGGGTTAGCACAGATACGCAGTATTTT

j_gene: TRBJ2-2
d_gene: .
v_gene: TRBV20-1
abundance: many
CDR3aa: CSARPGAADTGELFF
CDR3nt: TGCAGTGCTAGACCCGGGGCTGCGGACACCGGGGAGCTGTTTTTT

j_gene: TRBJ1-1
d_gene: .
v_gene: TRBV10-2
abundance: many
CDR3aa: CASSILGGRGGTEAFF
CDR3nt: TGCGCCAGCAGTATCCTCGGGGGGCGGGGGGGGACTGAAGCTTTCTTT

j_gene: TRBJ1-3
d_gene: TRBD1
v_gene: TRBV20-1
abundance: many
CDR3aa: CSARGGRDRYDTIYF
CDR3nt: TGCAGTGCAAGGGGGGGCCGGGACAGATATGACACCATATATTTT

j_gene: TRBJ2-1
d_gene: TRBD2
v_gene: TRBV14
abundance: few
CDR3aa: CASSQPGTSKYEQFF
CDR3nt: TGTGCCAGCAGCCAACCAGGGACTAGTAAATATGAGCAGTTCTTC

j_gene: TRBJ2-7
d_gene: TRBD1
v_gene: TRBV2
abundance: few
CDR3aa: CASRRTGPSYEQYF
CDR3nt: TGTGCCAGCAGGCGGACAGGACCGTCCTACGAGCAGTACTTC

j_gene: TRBJ2-1
d_gene: .
v_gene: TRBV20-1
abundance: many
CDR3aa: CSATHGRYTYNEQFF
CDR3nt: TGCAGTGCTACCCACGGGCGTTACACCTACAATGAGCAGTTCTTC

j_gene: TRBJ2-3
d_gene: .
v_gene: TRBV6-1
abundance: .
CDR3aa: CASRRSGGRMADTQYF
CDR3nt: TGTGCCAGCAGACGTAGCGGAGGAAGGATGGCAGATACGCAGTATTTT

j_gene: TRBJ2-5
d_gene: .
v_gene: TRBV7-2
abundance: many
CDR3aa: CASRPAAAETQYF
CDR3nt: TGTGCCAGCAGGCCCGCCGCCGCGGAGACCCAGTACTTC

j_gene: TRBJ2-1
d_gene: TRBD2
v_gene: TRBV11-2
abundance: many
CDR3aa: CASSSAGTSGANNEQFF
CDR3nt: TGTGCCAGCAGTTCAGCCGGGACTAGCGGAGCTAACAATGAGCAGTTCTTC

j_gene: TRBJ2-2
d_gene: .
v_gene: TRBV11-2
abundance: many
CDR3aa: CASSRSGPPSYTGELFF
CDR3nt: TGTGCCAGCAGCCGGAGTGGGCCTCCGTCTTACACCGGGGAGCTGTTTTTT

j_gene: TRBJ2-4
d_gene: .
v_gene: TRBV18
abundance: few
CDR3aa: CASSPPQTTLAKNIQYF
CDR3nt: TGTGCCAGCTCACCACCCCAAACCACACTAGCCAAAAACATTCAGTACTTC

j_gene: TRBJ2-7
d_gene: TRBD1
v_gene: TRBV6-2/TRBV6-3
abundance: many
CDR3aa: CASSYPGQKGEQYF
CDR3nt: TGTGCCAGCAGTTACCCGGGACAGAAGGGCGAGCAGTACTTC

j_gene: TRBJ2-1
d_gene: TRBD2
v_gene: TRBV3-1
abundance: .
CDR3aa: CASSQDPAGGPENEQSF
CDR3nt: TGTGCCAGCAGCCAAGATCCGGCGGGAGGGCCGGAGAATGAGCAGTCCTTC

j_gene: TRBJ2-2
d_gene: .
v_gene: TRBV7-9
abundance: .
CDR3aa: CASSFGTDISGTGELFF
CDR3nt: TGTGCCAGCAGCTTCGGGACAGACATTAGCGGCACCGGGGAGCTGTTTTTT

j_gene: TRBJ2-5
d_gene: .
v_gene: TRBV28
abundance: many
CDR3aa: CASSWGSGPSHKGTQYF
CDR3nt: TGTGCCAGCAGTTGGGGAAGCGGGCCGTCCCACAAAGGTACCCAGTACTTC

j_gene: TRBJ2-7
d_gene: .
v_gene: TRBV20-1
abundance: few
CDR3aa: CSARVAGISYEQYF
CDR3nt: TGCAGTGCTAGAGTTGCGGGCATCTCCTACGAGCAGTACTTC

j_gene: TRBJ1-5
d_gene: .
v_gene: TRBV20-1
abundance: many
CDR3aa: CSARDPLGDQPQHF
CDR3nt: TGCAGTGCTAGAGACCCCTTAGGGGATCAGCCCCAGCATTTT

j_gene: TRBJ2-2
d_gene: TRBD2
v_gene: TRBV12-3/TRBV12-4
abundance: few
CDR3aa: CASSLDTSGANTGELFF
CDR3nt: TGTGCCAGCAGTTTGGATACCAGCGGGGCGAACACCGGGGAGCTGTTTTTT

j_gene: TRBJ2-3
d_gene: TRBD2
v_gene: TRBV27
abundance: many
CDR3aa: CASSLSGRVGTDTQYF
CDR3nt: TGTGCCAGCAGTTTATCCGGGAGGGTTGGCACAGATACGCAGTATTTT

j_gene: TRBJ1-2
d_gene: TRBD1
v_gene: TRBV20-1
abundance: many
CDR3aa: CSARDRDRVNYGYTF
CDR3nt: TGCAGTGCTAGAGATCGGGACAGGGTCAACTATGGCTACACCTTC

j_gene: TRBJ1-5
d_gene: .
v_gene: TRBV5-1
abundance: .
CDR3aa: CASSAAQSDKTFNQPQHF
CDR3nt: TGCGCCAGCAGCGCGGCCCAGTCAGATAAGACCTTCAATCAGCCCCAGCATTTT

j_gene: TRBJ2-5
d_gene: TRBD2
v_gene: TRBV4-2
abundance: few
CDR3aa: CASSPSGTSGRETRYF
CDR3nt: TGTGCCAGCAGCCCCTCCGGGACTAGCGGCCGGGAGACCCGGTACTTC

j_gene: TRBJ2-1
d_gene: TRBD2
v_gene: TRBV11-2
abundance: many
CDR3aa: CASSFLKPRGGWWDEQFF
CDR3nt: TGTGCCAGCAGCTTCCTCAAACCACGGGGGGGGTGGTGGGATGAGCAGTTCTTC

j_gene: TRBJ2-6
d_gene: TRBD1
v_gene: TRBV24-1
abundance: .
CDR3aa: CATSGVQGKDSGANVLTF
CDR3nt: TGTGCCACCAGTGGCGTACAGGGGAAAGACTCTGGGGCCAACGTCCTGACTTTC

j_gene: TRBJ1-2
d_gene: .
v_gene: TRBV20-1
abundance: few
CDR3aa: CSARDEGLPRSYGYTF
CDR3nt: TGCAGTGCTAGAGATGAGGGATTACCCAGGAGCTATGGCTACACCTTC

j_gene: TRBJ2-7
d_gene: .
v_gene: TRBV6-1
abundance: many
CDR3aa: CASTLAPGPGRYEQYF
CDR3nt: TGTGCCAGCACCCTGGCTCCGGGACCAGGAAGGTACGAGCAGTACTTC

j_gene: TRBJ1-3
d_gene: TRBD1
v_gene: TRBV7-2
abundance: few
CDR3aa: CASSFRGGSGNTIYF
CDR3nt: TGTGCCAGCAGCTTCAGGGGGGGCTCTGGAAACACCATATATTTT

j_gene: TRBJ2-7
d_gene: TRBD2
v_gene: TRBV28
abundance: many
CDR3aa: CASAGGPYEQYF
CDR3nt: TGTGCCAGCGCGGGAGGCCCCTACGAGCAGTACTTC

j_gene: TRBJ2-5
d_gene: TRBD2
v_gene: TRBV20-1
abundance: many
CDR3aa: CSAQPGLAGPTQYF
CDR3nt: TGCAGTGCGCAGCCGGGACTAGCAGGCCCCACCCAGTACTTC

j_gene: TRBJ2-1
d_gene: TRBD2
v_gene: TRBV10-2
abundance: few
CDR3aa: CASSTSGAGEQFF
CDR3nt: TGCGCCAGCAGTACTAGCGGGGCTGGTGAGCAGTTCTTC

j_gene: TRBJ2-2
d_gene: TRBD1
v_gene: TRBV12-5
abundance: few
CDR3aa: CASGPPGQGSGELFF
CDR3nt: TGTGCTAGTGGCCCCCCGGGACAGGGATCCGGGGAGCTGTTTTTT

j_gene: TRBJ2-3
d_gene: TRBD2
v_gene: TRBV7-9
abundance: many
CDR3aa: CASSQLADDTDTQYF
CDR3nt: TGTGCCAGCAGCCAACTAGCGGACGACACAGATACGCAGTATTTT

j_gene: TRBJ1-4
d_gene: .
v_gene: TRBV5-1
abundance: .
CDR3aa: CASSLEAGEKLFF
CDR3nt: TGCGCCAGCAGCTTGGAGGCGGGTGAAAAACTGTTTTTT

j_gene: TRBJ2-1
d_gene: TRBD1
v_gene: TRBV3-1
abundance: few
CDR3aa: CASSYSAGGYNEQFF
CDR3nt: TGTGCCAGCAGTTACTCGGCAGGGGGCTACAATGAGCAGTTCTTC